This TCR beta chain emerged from a study of blood T cell repertoires in COVID-19. For the study at large: T cells, B-cell-depleted T cells, or PBMCs provided the cDNA or gDNA that served as material.

Clones were sequenced by immunoSEQ multiplex PCR, and TCRdb holds only the in-frame ones, with some missing. The sample yields over 150,000 clones, more than 70% seen once. The sample was peripheral blood. The clonotype comes from a man between 18 and 35 years old with active or convalescent COVID-19.

The CDR3 reads CASSYSHHRVGGELFF. For the CDR3, the DNA is TGTGCCAGCAGTTACTCGCATCACAGGGTCGGGGGGGAGCTGTTTTTT. The rearrangement links TRBV6-5 to TRBJ2-2, with D possibly TRBD1 on 6 matching bases. This CDR3 has 16 amino acids. From germline, CDR1 is MNHEY and CDR2 SVGAGI. The V end was cut by 0 bases, the J end by 8 bases, with 16 bases between.